This T cell receptor beta chain was recovered during a study of identifying expanded T cells in peripheral blood. Whole-study findings and limits: Technical replicates showed around 1.2 changed clones; two weeks around 15; four weeks 19. Variance in clone template counts between approximately two-week samples significantly increased with total template count across all healthy donors.

No infections or other immune events were documented during collection. Sequencing was performed with immunoSEQ multiplex PCR; in TCRdb, only in-frame clones are kept and a portion is missing. The data contain approximately 100,000 clones, roughly 91% of them singletons. On this clone itself: Its antigen is unidentified.

Germline V CDR1 and CDR2: SGHTA, FQGNSA. V was pared by 2 bases and J by 5 bases, with 9 bases between. The CDR3 is 13 amino acids. Specimen: blood. The sequence came from a person aged 18 to 75 in good health. This chain uses TRBV7-2 with TRBJ2-5; possible D gene TRBD2, 5 bases. The CDR3 protein is CASSLSGGETQYF. As DNA, the CDR3 is TGTGCCAGCAGCTTATCGGGCGGGGAGACCCAGTACTTC.